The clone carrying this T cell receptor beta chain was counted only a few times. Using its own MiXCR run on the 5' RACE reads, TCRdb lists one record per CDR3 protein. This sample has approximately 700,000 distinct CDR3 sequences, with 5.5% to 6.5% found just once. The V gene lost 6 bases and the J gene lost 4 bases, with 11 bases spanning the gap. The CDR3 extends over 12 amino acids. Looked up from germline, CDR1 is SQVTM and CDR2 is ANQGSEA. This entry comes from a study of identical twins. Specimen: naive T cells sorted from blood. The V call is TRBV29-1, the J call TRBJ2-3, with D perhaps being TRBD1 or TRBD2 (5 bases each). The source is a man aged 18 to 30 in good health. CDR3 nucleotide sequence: TGCAGCGTCAGGGACGGGGCAGATACGCAGTATTTT. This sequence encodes CSVRDGADTQYF.